This T cell receptor beta chain appears in the sequencing data of a study of tumor-infiltrating lymphocytes in oesophageal squamous cell carcinoma. This clonotype was counted at least ten times. This CDR3 has 14 residues. The V end was cut by 9 bases, the J end by 0 bases, with 9 bases between. Germline-derived CDR1 and CDR2 are LNHDA and SQIVND (reference sequence). One entry per CDR3 protein, called by TCRdb with MiXCR from the PCR reads. The top ten hold about 40% of the sample, which has around 23,000 distinct CDR3 sequences, more than 30% seen once. Material for sequencing was esophageal tumor tissue. The genes are TRBV19 and TRBJ1-6; no reliable D call. This TCR derives from a male donor with esophageal squamous cell carcinoma. The chain's CDR3 is CASGSSSYNSPLHF. The CDR3 DNA reads TGTGCCAGCGGATCATCCTCCTATAATTCACCCCTCCACTTT.